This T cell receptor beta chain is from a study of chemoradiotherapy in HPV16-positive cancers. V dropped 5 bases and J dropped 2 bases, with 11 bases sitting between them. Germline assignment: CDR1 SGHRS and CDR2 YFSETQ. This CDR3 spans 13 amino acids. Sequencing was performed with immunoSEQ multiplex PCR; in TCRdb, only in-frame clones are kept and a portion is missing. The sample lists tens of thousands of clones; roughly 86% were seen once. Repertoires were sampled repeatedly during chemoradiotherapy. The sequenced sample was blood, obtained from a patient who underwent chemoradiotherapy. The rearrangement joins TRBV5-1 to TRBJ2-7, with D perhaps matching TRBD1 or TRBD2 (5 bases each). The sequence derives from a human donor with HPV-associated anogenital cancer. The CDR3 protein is CASRRGAAYEQYF. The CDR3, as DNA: TGCGCCAGCAGAAGAGGGGCGGCCTACGAGCAGTACTTC.